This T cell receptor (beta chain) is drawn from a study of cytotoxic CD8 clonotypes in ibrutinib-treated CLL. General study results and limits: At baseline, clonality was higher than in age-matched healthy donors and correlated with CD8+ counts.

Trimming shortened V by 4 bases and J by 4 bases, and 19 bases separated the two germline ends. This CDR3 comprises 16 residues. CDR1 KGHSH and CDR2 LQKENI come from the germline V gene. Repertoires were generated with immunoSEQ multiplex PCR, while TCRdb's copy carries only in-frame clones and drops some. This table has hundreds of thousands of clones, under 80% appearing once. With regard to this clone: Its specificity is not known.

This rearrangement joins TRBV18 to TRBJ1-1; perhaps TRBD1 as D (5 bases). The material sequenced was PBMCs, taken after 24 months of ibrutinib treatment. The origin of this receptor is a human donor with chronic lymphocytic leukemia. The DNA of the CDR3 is TGTGCCAGCTCACGAGGGGTGGGGATTCAGGGCACTGAAGCTTTCTTT. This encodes CASSRGVGIQGTEAFF.